The sequence of this T cell receptor beta chain was determined in a study of spatial heterogeneity in lung cancer. Study-wide background: Untreated early-stage non-small cell lung cancer patients, 55 to 85 in total, were the donors. Beta-chain sequences consistently outnumbered alpha-chain sequences in detection.

TCRdb called the 5' RACE reads again in MiXCR, with one record for every CDR3 protein. The table includes approximately 100,000 distinct CDR3 sequences, approximately 20% detected once. Worth noting for this clonotype: Its antigen is not known.

This CDR3 spans 14 amino acids. The trim removed 7 bases at V and 2 bases at J, leaving 7 bases unmatched. Germline CDR1 reads MDHEN; CDR2 reads SYDVKM. Study outcomes and limitations: Relative to follow-up, resection was when ubiquitous expanded tumor TCRs appeared more in blood.

The time point: blood at routine non-recurrence follow-up after resection. Researchers sequenced whole RNA taken from tumor, nontumor lung or frozen PBMC without sorting. This sequence was found in a male donor with early-stage non-small cell lung cancer. This specimen consisted of PBMCs, obtained at follow-up. V gene TRBV28 combines with J gene TRBJ2-7; 8 bases align to TRBD2. The CDR3 DNA follows: TGTGCCAGCACCCCTGGCGGGAGGACCTACGAGCAGTACTTC. Its protein product is CASTPGGRTYEQYF.